These 10 T cell receptor beta chains share one sample of origin, sequenced in a study of blood T cell repertoires in COVID-19. The protocol was immunoSEQ multiplex PCR, while the TCRdb copy is restricted to in-frame clones and leaves out a portion. The table records approximately 200,000 clones, around 84% of them present only once. Sequencing input: peripheral blood. The receptors here all came from a man aged 45-65 years who had recovered from COVID-19.

This sequence joins TRBV9 and TRBJ2-3; TRBD2 matches 11 bases. V lost 0 bases and J lost 6; bases outside the gene matches: 15. Looked up from germline, CDR1 is SGDLS and CDR2 is YYNGEE. This CDR3 is 19 amino acids long. As DNA, the CDR3 is TGTGCCAGCAGCGTAGCTACCGGGAACAGACTAGCGGGAAAGGATACGCAGTATTTT. Translation: CASSVATGNRLAGKDTQYF. The full variable domain, rest sourced from reference TRBV9 and TRBJ2-3, is DSGVTQTPKHLITATGQRVTLRCSPRSGDLSVYWYQQSLDQGLQFLIQYYNGEERAKGNILERFSAQQFPDLHSELNLSSLELGDSALYFCASSVATGNRLAGKDTQYFGPGTRLTVL.

The rearrangement links TRBV19 to TRBJ1-5; 9 nucleotides line up with TRBD1. The germline V gene encodes CDR1 LNHDA and CDR2 SQIVND (reference sequence). Trimming removed 6 bases from V and 0 bases from J; junction bases left unmatched: 3. CDR3 size: 15 residues. CDR3 DNA sequence: TGTGCCAGTAGACAGGGGGCCCTTAGCAATCAGCCCCAGCATTTT. Amino acids: CASRQGALSNQPQHF.

The V gene is TRBV2, the J gene TRBJ2-3; 10 nucleotides align to TRBD1. The V gene end was trimmed by 4 bases and the J gene end by 0 bases; junction bases not matched to a gene: 13. The CDR3 is 19 amino acids. Germline CDR1 is SNHLY and CDR2 is FYNNEI. DNA for the CDR3: TGTGCCAGCAGTGCAGACCGGGACAGGGGTTCCCTTAGCACAGATACGCAGTATTTT. Its protein product is CASSADRDRGSLSTDTQYF. Full variable domain (rest looked up from reference TRBV2 and TRBJ2-3): EPEVTQTPSHQVTQMGQEVILRCVPISNHLYFYWYRQILGQKVEFLVSFYNNEISEKSEIFDDQFSVERPDGSNFTLKIRSTKLEDSAMYFCASSADRDRGSLSTDTQYFGPGTRLTVL.

The chain employs TRBV7-2 and TRBJ1-2; possibly TRBD1 for D (5 bases). The germline gives CDR1 SGHTA, CDR2 FQGNSA. This CDR3 has 14 residues. V shed 6 bases and J shed 3 bases, with 14 bases lying between them. This chain's CDR3 is CASSVVWGDYGYTF. The CDR3 DNA sequence: TGTGCCAGCAGTGTTGTCTGGGGCGACTATGGCTACACCTTC.

The chain is built from TRBV4-2 and TRBJ2-1; D remains unclear. The CDR3 is 14 residues long. The V end lost 3 bases, the J end lost 5 bases, and 11 bases lay between the germline ends. The germline gives CDR1 LGHNA, CDR2 YNFKEQ. The CDR3 here is CASSQNSRNNEQFF. CDR3 bases: TGTGCCAGCAGCCAGAATAGTCGAAACAATGAGCAGTTCTTC.

The DNA of the CDR3 is TGCGCCAGCACCGGTAAGGGGGATACCAATCAGCCCCAGCATTTT. Translated: CASTGKGDTNQPQHF. This chain links TRBV10-2 with TRBJ1-5, with D perhaps matching TRBD1 (6 bases). CDR3 length: 15 amino acids. The V gene lost 7 bases and the J gene lost 3 bases, with 16 bases spanning the gap. Germline values: CDR1 WSHSY, CDR2 SAAADI.

This chain uses TRBV5-8 with TRBJ1-2, with 7 bases matching TRBD1. CDR1 is SGHTS, CDR2 YDEGEE, per germline. This CDR3 has 14 amino acids. The J segment lost 8 bases and the V segment lost 5 bases, leaving 12 bases of the junction unmatched. The CDR3 region has the DNA TGTGCCAGCAGGATGTCAGGGGGAGGTTACGGCTACACCTTC. Amino acid sequence: CASRMSGGGYGYTF.

V gene TRBV5-1 combines with J gene TRBJ1-1, with 7 nucleotides matching TRBD1. Germline-derived CDR1 and CDR2 are SGHRS and YFSETQ. V trimming: 4 bases; J trimming: 2 bases; junction bases outside the gene matches: 5. CDR3 length equals 14 residues. CDR3 in amino acids: CASSEQGFNTEAFF. CDR3 nucleotides: TGCGCCAGCAGCGAACAGGGGTTTAACACTGAAGCTTTCTTT.

This clone has a handful of counts. The chain employs TRBV18 and TRBJ1-6, with TRBD1 identical over 7 bases. The CDR3 extends over 14 amino acids. The V gene's germline CDR1 is KGHSH and CDR2 LQKENI. V lost 3 bases, J lost 5 bases, and 1 base stayed unmatched. CDR3 DNA sequence: TGTGCCAGCTCACCTACAGGGGATAATTCACCCCTCCACTTT. Translating it yields CASSPTGDNSPLHF.

The J gene is TRBJ1-5, the V gene TRBV28; the D gene is possibly TRBD1 (5 bases). The V end was cut by 3 bases, the J end by 6 bases, with 12 bases between. The length of the CDR3 is 14 residues. In germline, CDR1 is MDHEN, CDR2 SYDVKM. The CDR3 region is CASSLGGEVQPQHF. In nucleotides, the CDR3 is TGTGCCAGCAGTTTGGGGGGTGAGGTTCAGCCCCAGCATTTT.